This T cell receptor beta chain was captured by sequencing in a study of shared clonotypes between healthy human individuals. Some clones are missing from TCRdb's copy, which holds only in-frame ones; the method was immunoSEQ multiplex PCR. Here the sample spans about 1 million clones, 65% to 80% being singletons. CDR3 size: 14 residues. Trimming took off 3 bases at V and 9 bases at J, with 15 bases between the two ends. Germline values: CDR1 GTSNPN, CDR2 SVGIG (reference sequence). The receptor's source is a man aged 18-30 years in good health. The sample comprised memory CD4+ T cells sorted from blood. Regarding subset: CD45RA-negative fraction. The chain combines TRBV30 with TRBJ1-6; D ambiguous. For the CDR3, the DNA is TGTGCCTGGAGACCCAGAGGGAAAAGTTCACCCCTCCACTTT. Its translation is CAWRPRGKSSPLHF.